These T cell receptor beta chains were read from a single sample in a study of cytomegalovirus exposure and HLA in healthy donors. Clones were read by immunoSEQ multiplex PCR, and TCRdb kept only the in-frame ones, dropping some. This table has over 55,000 clones, approximately 87% appearing once. The sample comprised PBMCs. The receptors were gathered from a young man in good health and CMV-seronegative. CDR3s include the opening cysteine and the closing phenylalanine or tryptophan. D genes are given only for firm matches. Not all rows give a size; the values are once, few, many and, for expanded clones, a class.

d_call j_call v_call clone_size cdr3_nt cdr3_aa
TRBD2 TRBJ2-1 TRBV9 once TGTGCCAGCAGCGTAGGGGGGGGGAGTTCCTACAATGAGCAGTTCTTC CASSVGGGSSYNEQFF
NA TRBJ1-1 TRBV5-1 NA TGCGCCAGCAGCCAGCGTGTTAAGAACACTGAAGCTTTCTTT CASSQRVKNTEAFF
TRBD1 TRBJ1-2 TRBV7-9 NA TGTGCCAGCAGCTACCCCCCCGGGACAGGGAACTATGGCTACACCTTC CASSYPPGTGNYGYTF
TRBD1 TRBJ1-4 TRBV5-4 NA TGTGCCAGCACCATGAACAGGGGCGCGACTAATGAAAAACTGTTTTTT CASTMNRGATNEKLFF
TRBD1 TRBJ1-1 TRBV30 few TGTGCCTGGAGTGATTTGGCCAGGGGGTCTTGGGTGAACACTGAAGCTTTCTTT CAWSDLARGSWVNTEAFF
TRBD1 TRBJ1-1 TRBV4-1 NA TGCGCCAGCAGCCTGTCCCGGGACAGGGCAGGGGACACTGAAGCTTTCTTT CASSLSRDRAGDTEAFF
TRBD1 TRBJ1-2 TRBV5-1 NA TGCGCCAGCAGCCCGACAGGGTCATCTGGCTACACCTTC CASSPTGSSGYTF
NA TRBJ2-3 TRBV30 NA TGTGCCTGGAATAACGGGGGAGGTACAGATACGCAGTATTTT CAWNNGGGTDTQYF
NA TRBJ1-2 TRBV6-6 NA TGTGCCAGCAGTTCTACGCCAGGGGAAGGAAATGGCTACACCTTC CASSSTPGEGNGYTF
TRBD2 TRBJ2-3 TRBV18 NA TGTGCCAGCTCACTCTCCGGGACTAGCATGTCCACAGATACGCAGTATTTT CASSLSGTSMSTDTQYF
TRBD1 TRBJ1-1 TRBV27 NA TGTGCCAGCAGTCCGTGGACAGGGGCCGAAGCTTTCTTT CASSPWTGAEAFF
NA TRBJ1-2 TRBV19 NA TGTGCCAGTAGTTCGGGGACTTACTATGGCTACACCTTC CASSSGTYYGYTF
NA TRBJ2-7 TRBV2 NA TGTGCCAGCAGTGACTGGGGAGGACAATCCTACGAGCAGTACTTC CASSDWGGQSYEQYF
NA TRBJ1-4 TRBV4-1 NA TGCGCCAGCAGCCACATCGGTAATGAAAAACTGTTTTTT CASSHIGNEKLFF
NA TRBJ2-1 TRBV9 once TGTGCCAGCAGCGTAGGGGGACTCCACAATGAGCAGTTCTTC CASSVGGLHNEQFF
TRBD1 TRBJ2-3 TRBV28 once TGTGCCAGCAGGGGACAGGGCCCAGATACGCAGTATTTT CASRGQGPDTQYF
NA TRBJ1-3 TRBV4-1 few TGCGCCAGCAGCCAGGGGCCGACAGTCTCTGGAAACACCATATATTTT CASSQGPTVSGNTIYF
TRBD2 TRBJ2-5 TRBV28 NA TGTGCCAGCAGTTTAACTCGCGGGGGGCTACTCCAAGAGACCCAGTACTTC CASSLTRGGLLQETQYF
NA TRBJ2-1 TRBV29-1 NA TGCAGCGCCGGTTCCACAGTCTACAATGAGCAGTTCTTC CSAGSTVYNEQFF
TRBD1 TRBJ1-2 TRBV5-1 NA TGCGCCAGCAGACCCGGACAGGGGGCATGGGGCTACACCTTC CASRPGQGAWGYTF
TRBD1 TRBJ2-7 TRBV7-2 NA TGTGCCAGCAGCTTCACAGGGGGCTCCTACGAGCAGTACTTC CASSFTGGSYEQYF
TRBD1 TRBJ1-2 TRBV7-9 NA TGTGCCAGCAGCTTGGGACAGGGAAACTATGGCTACACCTTC CASSLGQGNYGYTF